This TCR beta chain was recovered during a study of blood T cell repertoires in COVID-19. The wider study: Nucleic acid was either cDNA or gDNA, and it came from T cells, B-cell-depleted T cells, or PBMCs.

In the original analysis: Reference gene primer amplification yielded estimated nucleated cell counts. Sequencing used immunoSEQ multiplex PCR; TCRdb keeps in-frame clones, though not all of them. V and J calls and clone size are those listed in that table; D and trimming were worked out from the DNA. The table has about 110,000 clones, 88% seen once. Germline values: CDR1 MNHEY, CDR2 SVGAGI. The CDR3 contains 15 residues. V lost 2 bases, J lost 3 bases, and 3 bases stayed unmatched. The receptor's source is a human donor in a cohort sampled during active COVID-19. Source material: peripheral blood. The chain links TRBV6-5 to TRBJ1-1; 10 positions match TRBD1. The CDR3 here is CASSYRDRGHTEAFF. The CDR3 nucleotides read TGTGCCAGCAGTTACCGGGACAGGGGCCACACTGAAGCTTTCTTT.